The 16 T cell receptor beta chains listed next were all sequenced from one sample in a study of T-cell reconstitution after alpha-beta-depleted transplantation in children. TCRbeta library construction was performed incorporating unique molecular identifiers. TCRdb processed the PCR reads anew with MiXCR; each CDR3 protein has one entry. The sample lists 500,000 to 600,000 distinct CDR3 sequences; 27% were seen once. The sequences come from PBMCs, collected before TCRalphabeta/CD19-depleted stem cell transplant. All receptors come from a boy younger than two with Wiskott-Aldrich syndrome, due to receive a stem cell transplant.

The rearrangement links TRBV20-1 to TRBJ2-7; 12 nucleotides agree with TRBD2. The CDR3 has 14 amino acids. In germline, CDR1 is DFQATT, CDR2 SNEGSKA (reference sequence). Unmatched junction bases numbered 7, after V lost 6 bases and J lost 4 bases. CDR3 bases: TGCAGTGCGGAACTAGCGGGAGGCCTTTACGAGCAGTACTTC. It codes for CSAELAGGLYEQYF.

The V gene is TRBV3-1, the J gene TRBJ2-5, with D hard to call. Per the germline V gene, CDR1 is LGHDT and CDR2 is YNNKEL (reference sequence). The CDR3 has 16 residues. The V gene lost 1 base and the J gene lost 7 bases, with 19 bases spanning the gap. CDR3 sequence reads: CASSQVAPKGRGTQYF. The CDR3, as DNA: TGTGCCAGCAGCCAAGTGGCCCCGAAGGGCCGTGGGACCCAGTACTTC.

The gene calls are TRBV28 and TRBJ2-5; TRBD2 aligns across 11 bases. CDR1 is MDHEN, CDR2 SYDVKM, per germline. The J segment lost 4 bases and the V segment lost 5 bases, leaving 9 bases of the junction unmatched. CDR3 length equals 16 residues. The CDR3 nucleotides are TGTGCCAGCAGTAGGGGGACTAGCGGAGCCAGAGAGACCCAGTACTTC. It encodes CASSRGTSGARETQYF.

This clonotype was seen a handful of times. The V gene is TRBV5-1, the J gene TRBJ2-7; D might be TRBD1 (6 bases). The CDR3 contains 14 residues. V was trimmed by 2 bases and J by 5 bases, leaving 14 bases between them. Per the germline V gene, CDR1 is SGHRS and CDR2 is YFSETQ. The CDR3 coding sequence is TGCGCCAGCAGCTTAAACAGGGTCTACAACGAGCAGTACTTC. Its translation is CASSLNRVYNEQYF.

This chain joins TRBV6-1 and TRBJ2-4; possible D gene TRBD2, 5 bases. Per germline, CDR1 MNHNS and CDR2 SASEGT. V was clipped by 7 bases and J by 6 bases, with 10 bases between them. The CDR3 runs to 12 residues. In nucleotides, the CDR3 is TGTGCCAGCACTAGGACTGGAAACATTCAGTACTTC. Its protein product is CASTRTGNIQYF.

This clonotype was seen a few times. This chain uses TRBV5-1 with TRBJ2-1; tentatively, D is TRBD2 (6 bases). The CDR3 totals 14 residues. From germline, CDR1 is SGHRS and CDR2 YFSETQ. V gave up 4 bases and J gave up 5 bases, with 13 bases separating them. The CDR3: CASSQGTLDNEQFF. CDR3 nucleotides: TGCGCCAGCAGCCAAGGGACTTTAGACAATGAGCAGTTCTTC.

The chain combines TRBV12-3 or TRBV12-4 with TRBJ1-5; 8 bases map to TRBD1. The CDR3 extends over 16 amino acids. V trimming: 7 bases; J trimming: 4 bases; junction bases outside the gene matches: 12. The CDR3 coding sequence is TGTGCCAGCACCCCGGGACAGGTATCGGGAAATCAGCCCCAGCATTTT. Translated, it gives CASTPGQVSGNQPQHF.

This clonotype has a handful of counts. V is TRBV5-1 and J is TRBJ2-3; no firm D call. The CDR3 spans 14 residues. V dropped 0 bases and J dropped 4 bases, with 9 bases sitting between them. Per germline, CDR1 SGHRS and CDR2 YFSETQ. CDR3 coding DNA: TGCGCCAGCAGCTTGGGCCCCGGGTCAGATACGCAGTATTTT. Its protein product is CASSLGPGSDTQYF.

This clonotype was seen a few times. The DNA of the CDR3 is TGCAGTGCTAGAGAGGAGGGACGGAACATTCAGTACTTC. Protein: CSAREEGRNIQYF. The gene calls are TRBV20-1 and TRBJ2-4; D may be TRBD2 (6 bases). Trimming pared 0 bases from V and 7 bases from J, leaving 10 bases between. CDR1 is DFQATT, CDR2 SNEGSKA, per germline (reference sequence). This CDR3 spans 13 amino acids.

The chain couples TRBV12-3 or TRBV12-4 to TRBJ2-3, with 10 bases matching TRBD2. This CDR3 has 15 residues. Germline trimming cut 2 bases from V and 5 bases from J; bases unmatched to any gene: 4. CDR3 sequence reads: CASSLLAGDLDTQYF. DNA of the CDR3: TGTGCCAGCAGTTTACTAGCGGGAGATTTAGATACGCAGTATTTT.

This CDR3 is CASSLGPSTEKLFF. The CDR3, as DNA: TGCGCCAGCAGCTTGGGACCCAGCACTGAAAAACTGTTTTTT. The gene calls are TRBV5-1 and TRBJ1-4; D gene unclear. Germline values: CDR1 SGHRS, CDR2 YFSETQ. CDR3 size: 14 residues. V was shortened by 0 bases and J by 7 bases, with 10 bases between the two germline ends.

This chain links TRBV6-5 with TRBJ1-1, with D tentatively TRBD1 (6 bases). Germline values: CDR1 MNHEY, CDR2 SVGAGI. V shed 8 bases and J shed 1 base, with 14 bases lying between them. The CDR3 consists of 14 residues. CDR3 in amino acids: CASGSGGANTEAFF. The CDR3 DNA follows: TGTGCCAGCGGATCTGGGGGGGCGAACACTGAAGCTTTCTTT.

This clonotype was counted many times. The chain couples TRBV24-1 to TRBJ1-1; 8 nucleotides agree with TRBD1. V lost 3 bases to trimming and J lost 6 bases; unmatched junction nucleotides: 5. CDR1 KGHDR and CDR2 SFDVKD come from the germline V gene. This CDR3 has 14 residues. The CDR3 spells CATSDPVRGPEAFF. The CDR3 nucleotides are TGTGCCACCAGTGATCCAGTCAGGGGGCCTGAAGCTTTCTTT.

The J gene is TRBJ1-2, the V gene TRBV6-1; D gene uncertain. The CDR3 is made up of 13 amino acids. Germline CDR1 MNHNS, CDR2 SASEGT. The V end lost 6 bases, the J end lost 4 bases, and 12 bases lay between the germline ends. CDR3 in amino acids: CASRDPASYGYTF. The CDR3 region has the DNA TGTGCCAGCAGGGACCCTGCCAGCTATGGCTACACCTTC.

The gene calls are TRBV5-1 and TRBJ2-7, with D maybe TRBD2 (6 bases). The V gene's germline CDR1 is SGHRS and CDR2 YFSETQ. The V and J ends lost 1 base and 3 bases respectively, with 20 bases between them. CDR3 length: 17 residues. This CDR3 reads CASSLFPGVGPLYEQYF. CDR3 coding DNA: TGCGCCAGCAGCTTGTTTCCGGGGGTAGGTCCTCTCTACGAGCAGTACTTC.

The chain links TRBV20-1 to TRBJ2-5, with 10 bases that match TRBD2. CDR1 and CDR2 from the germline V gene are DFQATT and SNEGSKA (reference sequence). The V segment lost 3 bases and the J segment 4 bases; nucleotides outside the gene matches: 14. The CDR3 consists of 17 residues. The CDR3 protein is CSARRQISGRDRETQYF. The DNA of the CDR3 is TGCAGTGCTAGGAGACAGATCAGCGGGAGGGACCGAGAGACCCAGTACTTC.